These T cell receptor beta chains were read from a single sample in a study of blood T cell repertoires in COVID-19. Assay: immunoSEQ multiplex PCR; the TCRdb copy retains only in-frame clones and omits some. The table lists about 39,000 clones, 75% to 85% of them singletons. The specimen sequenced was peripheral blood. The receptors derive from a man between 65 and 80 years old with acute or convalescent COVID-19. Both conserved end residues are part of each CDR3. Fields, in order: clone size, J gene, D gene, V gene, CDR3 protein, CDR3 DNA. D genes are given only for firm matches. Clone size is shown for a subset of rows, as once, few, many or a class of expanded clone.

clone size: NA; J gene: TRBJ2-5; D gene: NA; V gene: TRBV3-1/TRBV3-2; CDR3 protein: CASSHANRGSARAQYF; CDR3 DNA: TGTGCCAGCAGCCATGCCAACCGGGGGTCAGCGAGGGCCCAGTACTTC
clone size: few; J gene: TRBJ2-7; D gene: NA; V gene: TRBV19; CDR3 protein: CASSIPGRNSYEQYF; CDR3 DNA: TGTGCCAGTAGTATTCCGGGGAGGAACTCCTACGAGCAGTACTTC
clone size: few; J gene: TRBJ2-3; D gene: TRBD2; V gene: TRBV11-3; CDR3 protein: CASSRTSGTGTDTQYF; CDR3 DNA: TGTGCCAGCAGCCGGACTAGCGGGACGGGCACAGATACGCAGTATTTT
clone size: NA; J gene: TRBJ1-5; D gene: TRBD1; V gene: TRBV2; CDR3 protein: CASSEGGRGYGNQPQHF; CDR3 DNA: TGTGCCAGCAGTGAAGGGGGCAGGGGGTACGGCAATCAGCCCCAGCATTTT
clone size: once; J gene: TRBJ2-3; D gene: NA; V gene: TRBV3-1/TRBV3-2; CDR3 protein: CASSQDYSDTQYF; CDR3 DNA: TGTGCCAGCAGCCAAGATTATAGTGATACGCAGTATTTT
clone size: NA; J gene: TRBJ1-1; D gene: NA; V gene: TRBV7-9; CDR3 protein: CASSPRGGAAEAFF; CDR3 DNA: TGTGCCAGCAGCCCCCGGGGGGGGGCCGCTGAAGCTTTCTTT
clone size: NA; J gene: TRBJ2-1; D gene: NA; V gene: TRBV9; CDR3 protein: CASSGGGGPPINYNEQFF; CDR3 DNA: TGTGCCAGCAGCGGGGGAGGGGGACCTCCAATAAACTACAATGAGCAGTTCTTC
clone size: NA; J gene: TRBJ1-2; D gene: TRBD1; V gene: TRBV19; CDR3 protein: CASSVRDRGLSFYGYTF; CDR3 DNA: TGTGCCAGTAGTGTCCGGGACAGAGGATTGAGTTTCTATGGCTACACCTTC
clone size: NA; J gene: TRBJ2-7; D gene: NA; V gene: TRBV28; CDR3 protein: CASSLTVQYF; CDR3 DNA: TGTGCCAGCAGTTTAACGGTGCAGTACTTC
clone size: NA; J gene: TRBJ2-1; D gene: NA; V gene: TRBV19; CDR3 protein: CASSARDTAGNNEQFF; CDR3 DNA: TGTGCCAGTAGTGCCCGAGATACCGCGGGAAACAATGAGCAGTTCTTC
clone size: NA; J gene: TRBJ2-3; D gene: TRBD1; V gene: TRBV12-3/TRBV12-4; CDR3 protein: CASTQGAWGTQYF; CDR3 DNA: TGTGCCAGCACACAGGGGGCTTGGGGTACGCAGTATTTT
clone size: NA; J gene: TRBJ2-3; D gene: NA; V gene: TRBV5-1; CDR3 protein: CASSLTGRSTDTQYF; CDR3 DNA: TGCGCCAGCAGCTTGACAGGACGCTCCACAGATACGCAGTATTTT
clone size: NA; J gene: TRBJ2-2; D gene: NA; V gene: TRBV13; CDR3 protein: CASSFLGGELFF; CDR3 DNA: TGTGCCAGCAGCTTCCTCGGGGGGGAGCTGTTTTTT
clone size: NA; J gene: TRBJ1-5; D gene: TRBD1; V gene: TRBV9; CDR3 protein: CASSSQGASNQPQHF; CDR3 DNA: TGTGCCAGCAGCAGTCAGGGGGCGAGCAATCAGCCCCAGCATTTT
clone size: NA; J gene: TRBJ1-3; D gene: NA; V gene: TRBV15; CDR3 protein: CATSRDSGPGNTIYF; CDR3 DNA: TGTGCCACCAGCAGAGACAGCGGGCCTGGAAACACCATATATTTT
clone size: NA; J gene: TRBJ2-7; D gene: TRBD2; V gene: TRBV10-3; CDR3 protein: CAIRELAGGSEQYF; CDR3 DNA: TGTGCCATCAGGGAACTAGCGGGAGGGTCCGAGCAGTACTTC
clone size: NA; J gene: TRBJ2-3; D gene: NA; V gene: TRBV6-1; CDR3 protein: CASSENGVSTDTQYF; CDR3 DNA: TGTGCCAGCAGTGAAAACGGGGTCAGCACAGATACGCAGTATTTT
clone size: NA; J gene: TRBJ1-2; D gene: TRBD1; V gene: TRBV2; CDR3 protein: CASKGQAIYGYTF; CDR3 DNA: TGTGCCAGCAAGGGACAGGCGATCTATGGCTACACCTTC
clone size: NA; J gene: TRBJ1-5; D gene: TRBD1; V gene: TRBV19; CDR3 protein: CASSIGTGWGSNQPQHF; CDR3 DNA: TGTGCCAGTAGTATCGGGACAGGGTGGGGGAGCAATCAGCCCCAGCATTTT
clone size: NA; J gene: TRBJ2-1; D gene: TRBD2; V gene: TRBV7-2; CDR3 protein: CASSPPGTSGNEQFF; CDR3 DNA: TGTGCCAGCAGCCCGCCCGGGACTAGCGGAAATGAGCAGTTCTTC
clone size: NA; J gene: TRBJ2-3; D gene: TRBD1; V gene: TRBV5-6; CDR3 protein: CASSSNGQVTDTQYF; CDR3 DNA: TGTGCCAGCAGCTCGAACGGACAGGTCACAGATACGCAGTATTTT
clone size: NA; J gene: TRBJ1-6; D gene: TRBD1; V gene: TRBV5-4; CDR3 protein: CASSLEGTGGRSPLHF; CDR3 DNA: TGTGCCAGCAGCTTAGAAGGGACAGGGGGGCGATCACCCCTCCACTTT
clone size: NA; J gene: TRBJ2-1; D gene: NA; V gene: TRBV5-1; CDR3 protein: CASSLGQSSYNEQFF; CDR3 DNA: TGCGCCAGCAGCCTAGGACAGAGCTCCTACAATGAGCAGTTCTTC
clone size: NA; J gene: TRBJ1-2; D gene: NA; V gene: TRBV6-1; CDR3 protein: CASSEERWSYGYTF; CDR3 DNA: TGTGCCAGCAGTGAAGAGCGATGGAGCTATGGCTACACCTTC
clone size: NA; J gene: TRBJ2-7; D gene: TRBD2; V gene: TRBV29-1; CDR3 protein: CSVGLAGLYEQYF; CDR3 DNA: TGCAGCGTCGGACTAGCGGGGCTCTACGAGCAGTACTTC
clone size: once; J gene: TRBJ2-5; D gene: TRBD1; V gene: TRBV10-3; CDR3 protein: CAISGGQGVGQETQYF; CDR3 DNA: TGTGCCATCAGTGGGGGACAGGGCGTTGGGCAAGAGACCCAGTACTTC
clone size: few; J gene: TRBJ1-4; D gene: TRBD1; V gene: TRBV27; CDR3 protein: CASSLAGGPTNEKLFF; CDR3 DNA: TGTGCCAGCAGTTTGGCAGGGGGGCCGACTAATGAAAAACTGTTTTTT
clone size: NA; J gene: TRBJ1-4; D gene: NA; V gene: TRBV5-1; CDR3 protein: CASRAGTNEKLFF; CDR3 DNA: TGCGCCAGCAGAGCAGGCACTAATGAAAAACTGTTTTTT
clone size: NA; J gene: TRBJ2-5; D gene: NA; V gene: TRBV11-2; CDR3 protein: CASSLDSFQETQYF; CDR3 DNA: TGTGCCAGCAGCTTAGACAGTTTTCAAGAGACCCAGTACTTC
clone size: NA; J gene: TRBJ1-3; D gene: NA; V gene: TRBV4-3; CDR3 protein: CASSSGGSGNTIYF; CDR3 DNA: TGCGCCAGCAGCTCGGGGGGGTCTGGAAACACCATATATTTT
clone size: NA; J gene: TRBJ2-1; D gene: TRBD2; V gene: TRBV15; CDR3 protein: CATSSLGGNEQFF; CDR3 DNA: TGTGCCACCAGCAGCCTGGGAGGGAATGAGCAGTTCTTC
clone size: NA; J gene: TRBJ2-7; D gene: NA; V gene: TRBV7-2; CDR3 protein: CASSLEGGMVGEQYF; CDR3 DNA: TGTGCCAGCAGCTTAGAGGGGGGGATGGTGGGAGAGCAGTACTTC
clone size: NA; J gene: TRBJ2-3; D gene: NA; V gene: TRBV28; CDR3 protein: CASSLVQTRQYF; CDR3 DNA: TGTGCCAGCAGTTTAGTACAGACAAGGCAGTATTTT
clone size: once; J gene: TRBJ2-6; D gene: NA; V gene: TRBV24-1; CDR3 protein: CATSDPNQGSGANVLTF; CDR3 DNA: TGTGCCACCAGTGATCCGAATCAGGGATCTGGGGCCAACGTCCTGACTTTC
clone size: NA; J gene: TRBJ2-3; D gene: TRBD2; V gene: TRBV7-2; CDR3 protein: CASSLAVGLAPDTQYF; CDR3 DNA: TGTGCCAGCAGCTTAGCGGTGGGACTAGCGCCAGATACGCAGTATTTT
clone size: few; J gene: TRBJ2-7; D gene: NA; V gene: TRBV18; CDR3 protein: CASSTTYEQYF; CDR3 DNA: TGTGCCAGCTCAACTACCTACGAGCAGTACTTC
clone size: NA; J gene: TRBJ2-5; D gene: NA; V gene: TRBV5-8; CDR3 protein: CASSLNGLQETQYF; CDR3 DNA: TGTGCCAGCAGCTTGAACGGGTTACAAGAGACCCAGTACTTC